This is a list of T cell receptor beta chains from one sample in a study of long-term antiretroviral therapy in people with HIV. Clones were read by immunoSEQ multiplex PCR, and TCRdb kept only the in-frame ones, dropping some. The table lists 20,000 to 25,000 clones, 70% to 90% of them singletons. Sequenced here: unsorted PBMCs, sampled 1.6 years after starting antiretroviral therapy. The receptors were sampled from a man aged 35 to 55 with HIV. Each CDR3 is given with its conserved first and last residue. D genes are given only for firm matches. Rows give clone size only sometimes, using once, few, many, or a class for an expanded clone.

J gene,V gene,D gene,clone size,CDR3 DNA,CDR3 protein
TRBJ2-6,TRBV5-1,TRBD1,NA,TGCGCCAGCAGCCCGGAGGGCAGGGGGCTTTATACTGGGGCCAACGTCCTGACTTTC,CASSPEGRGLYTGANVLTF
TRBJ2-1,TRBV7-8,NA,NA,TGTGCCAGCAGCCCCGCTGCCGGTACCTACAATGAGCAGTTCTTC,CASSPAAGTYNEQFF
TRBJ2-1,TRBV2,TRBD2,NA,TGTGCCAGCAGCGGGACTAGCGGGAGCTCCTACAATGAGCAGTTCTTC,CASSGTSGSSYNEQFF
TRBJ1-3,TRBV9,TRBD1,once,TGTGCCAGCAGCGTAGATCACAGGGGTGCTGGAAACACCATATATTTT,CASSVDHRGAGNTIYF
TRBJ2-3,TRBV9,NA,NA,TGTGCCAGCAGCGTTGGCCGCGGGACTCTCACAGATACGCAGTATTTT,CASSVGRGTLTDTQYF
TRBJ2-2,TRBV6-1,NA,NA,TGTGCCAGCAGTGGTCTCGAGGGGGACACCGGGGAGCTGTTTTTT,CASSGLEGDTGELFF
TRBJ2-7,TRBV29-1,TRBD1,once,TGCAGCGTTGTCGTGGGGACAGGGGACCCATACGAGCAGTACTTC,CSVVVGTGDPYEQYF
TRBJ1-1,TRBV27,NA,NA,TGTGCCAGCAGTTTTTCCGGGGGGGCAGGGGAATTTGGTGAAGCTTTCTTT,CASSFSGGAGEFGEAFF
TRBJ1-1,TRBV6-6,NA,NA,TGTGCCAGCAAGGGAAGCACTGAAGCTTTCTTT,CASKGSTEAFF
TRBJ1-2,TRBV14,NA,NA,TGTGCCAGCAGCCAAGATTACAGTTATGGCTACACCTTC,CASSQDYSYGYTF
TRBJ1-2,TRBV6-1,NA,few,TGTGCCAGCAGTGAATGGGCAGAAAATGGCTACACCTTC,CASSEWAENGYTF
TRBJ1-1,TRBV19,TRBD1,medium-sized,TGTGCCAGTAGCGACAGGGGGCCAGCTGAAGCTTTCTTT,CASSDRGPAEAFF
TRBJ1-1,TRBV4-1,NA,NA,TGCGCCAGCAGGCGGACAGAACAGAACACTGAAGCTTTCTTT,CASRRTEQNTEAFF
TRBJ2-2,TRBV27,NA,NA,TGTGCCAGCAGAACAGGGTTTGGCACCGGGGAGCTGTTTTTT,CASRTGFGTGELFF